A selection of T cell receptor beta chains follows, all from one sample in a study of blood T cell repertoires in COVID-19. This table comes from immunoSEQ multiplex PCR, and its TCRdb copy is limited to in-frame clones, with some not included. The sample has a few hundred thousand clones, about nine tenths seen once. The specimen was PBMCs or T cells enriched from blood (not recorded which). The receptors originated from a man aged 40-55 years who had recovered from COVID-19. CDR3s include the opening cysteine and the closing phenylalanine or tryptophan. The order of the fields is CDR3 protein, CDR3 DNA, V gene, D gene, J gene, clone size. A D gene is named only where the DNA matches it firmly. Clone size is not always given. Where it is, it says once, few, many or a class for expanded clones.

CDR3aa: CASSQVVGGAPYEQYF; CDR3nt: TGCGCCAGCAGCCAAGTTGTCGGGGGGGCTCCCTACGAGCAGTACTTC; v_gene: TRBV4-3; d_gene: TRBD2; j_gene: TRBJ2-7; abundance: -
CDR3aa: CASSNQVAGAYEQYF; CDR3nt: TGCGCCAGCAGCAATCAAGTGGCGGGGGCCTACGAGCAGTACTTC; v_gene: TRBV5-1; d_gene: TRBD2; j_gene: TRBJ2-7; abundance: -
CDR3aa: CASSLSNEQFF; CDR3nt: TGTGCCAGCAGTTTGTCGAATGAGCAGTTCTTC; v_gene: TRBV28; d_gene: -; j_gene: TRBJ2-1; abundance: -
CDR3aa: CASSLAGGIETQYF; CDR3nt: TGCGCCAGCAGCTTGGCTGGGGGGATAGAGACCCAGTACTTC; v_gene: TRBV5-1; d_gene: -; j_gene: TRBJ2-5; abundance: -
CDR3aa: CASAIGGGGSGETQYF; CDR3nt: TGTGCCAGCGCAATTGGGGGAGGGGGGAGTGGAGAGACCCAGTACTTC; v_gene: TRBV2; d_gene: -; j_gene: TRBJ2-5; abundance: -
CDR3aa: CASSFRDTNYEQYF; CDR3nt: TGTGCCAGTAGTTTCCGGGACACGAACTACGAGCAGTACTTC; v_gene: TRBV19; d_gene: -; j_gene: TRBJ2-7; abundance: -
CDR3aa: CASSLSGDTEAFF; CDR3nt: TGTGCCAGCAGCCTCTCAGGGGACACTGAAGCTTTCTTT; v_gene: TRBV7-2; d_gene: -; j_gene: TRBJ1-1; abundance: once
CDR3aa: CASSDRGPNYGYTF; CDR3nt: TGCGCCAGCAGCGATAGGGGGCCTAACTATGGCTACACCTTC; v_gene: TRBV5-1; d_gene: TRBD1; j_gene: TRBJ1-2; abundance: -
CDR3aa: CAWKLRDRESGELFF; CDR3nt: TGTGCCTGGAAACTACGGGACAGGGAATCTGGGGAGCTGTTTTTT; v_gene: TRBV30; d_gene: TRBD1; j_gene: TRBJ2-2; abundance: -
CDR3aa: CASSPSQGLSANYGYTF; CDR3nt: TGTGCCAGCAGTCCAAGCCAGGGATTGTCCGCTAACTATGGCTACACCTTC; v_gene: TRBV27; d_gene: -; j_gene: TRBJ1-2; abundance: -
CDR3aa: CASSLSLGLAGPTDTQYF; CDR3nt: TGTGCCAGCAGCCTTTCTTTAGGACTAGCGGGGCCCACAGATACGCAGTATTTT; v_gene: TRBV3-1/TRBV3-2; d_gene: TRBD2; j_gene: TRBJ2-3; abundance: -
CDR3aa: CASSLTRSSYNEQFF; CDR3nt: TGTGCCAGCAGTCTTACTAGGAGCTCCTACAATGAGCAGTTCTTC; v_gene: TRBV27; d_gene: -; j_gene: TRBJ2-1; abundance: few
CDR3aa: CASSTGGGVYYNEQFF; CDR3nt: TGTGCCAGCAGCACGGGGGGCGGGGTCTACTACAATGAGCAGTTCTTC; v_gene: TRBV5-4; d_gene: -; j_gene: TRBJ2-1; abundance: -
CDR3aa: CASSHGTGNTGELFF; CDR3nt: TGTGCCAGCAGTCATGGGACAGGGAACACCGGGGAGCTGTTTTTT; v_gene: TRBV6-2/TRBV6-3; d_gene: TRBD1; j_gene: TRBJ2-2; abundance: once
CDR3aa: CASSILGTSYYNEQFF; CDR3nt: TGTGCCAGCAGCATTCTCGGGACTTCCTACTACAATGAGCAGTTCTTC; v_gene: TRBV28; d_gene: -; j_gene: TRBJ2-1; abundance: -
CDR3aa: CASSIAGGDTGELFF; CDR3nt: TGTGCCAGTAGTATAGCGGGAGGTGACACCGGGGAGCTGTTTTTT; v_gene: TRBV19; d_gene: TRBD2; j_gene: TRBJ2-2; abundance: few
CDR3aa: CASSPDREETQYF; CDR3nt: TGTGCCAGTAGTCCAGACAGAGAAGAGACCCAGTACTTC; v_gene: TRBV19; d_gene: -; j_gene: TRBJ2-5; abundance: -
CDR3aa: CASSQVPGTEAFF; CDR3nt: TGCGCCAGCAGCCAAGTTCCAGGCACTGAAGCTTTCTTT; v_gene: TRBV4-3; d_gene: -; j_gene: TRBJ1-1; abundance: -
CDR3aa: CASSSRQGAATEAFF; CDR3nt: TGTGCCAGTAGTAGCCGACAGGGGGCGGCCACTGAAGCTTTCTTT; v_gene: TRBV19; d_gene: TRBD1; j_gene: TRBJ1-1; abundance: -
CDR3aa: CAILSPSGAYNEQFF; CDR3nt: TGTGCCATTCTAAGTCCTAGCGGGGCGTACAATGAGCAGTTCTTC; v_gene: TRBV28; d_gene: TRBD2; j_gene: TRBJ2-1; abundance: -
CDR3aa: CASSLSGNNEKLFF; CDR3nt: TGTGCCAGCAGCTTGTCGGGAAATAATGAAAAACTGTTTTTT; v_gene: TRBV7-9; d_gene: -; j_gene: TRBJ1-4; abundance: few
CDR3aa: CASSYGQRGNIQYF; CDR3nt: TGTGCCAGCAGCTACGGACAGAGAGGAAACATTCAGTACTTC; v_gene: TRBV7-9; d_gene: -; j_gene: TRBJ2-4; abundance: -
CDR3aa: CARRGLWNSPLHF; CDR3nt: TGTGCTCGGAGGGGCTTGTGGAATTCACCCCTCCACTTT; v_gene: TRBV30; d_gene: -; j_gene: TRBJ1-6; abundance: -
CDR3aa: CATSDPGTSGGAGELFF; CDR3nt: TGTGCCACCAGTGATCCAGGGACTAGCGGGGGGGCCGGGGAGCTGTTTTTT; v_gene: TRBV24-1; d_gene: TRBD2; j_gene: TRBJ2-2; abundance: -
CDR3aa: CASSLGQGDAYNEQFF; CDR3nt: TGTGCCAGCAGCCTCGGACAGGGGGACGCATACAATGAGCAGTTCTTC; v_gene: TRBV7-9; d_gene: TRBD1; j_gene: TRBJ2-1; abundance: -
CDR3aa: CATSRDSDRGSYNEQFF; CDR3nt: TGTGCCACCAGCAGAGATTCGGACCGGGGCTCCTACAATGAGCAGTTCTTC; v_gene: TRBV15; d_gene: -; j_gene: TRBJ2-1; abundance: few
CDR3aa: CSVEGQDYGYTF; CDR3nt: TGCAGCGTTGAAGGACAGGACTATGGCTACACCTTC; v_gene: TRBV29-1; d_gene: -; j_gene: TRBJ1-2; abundance: -
CDR3aa: CASGQAPYEQYF; CDR3nt: TGTGCCAGTGGACAGGCGCCCTACGAGCAGTACTTC; v_gene: TRBV19; d_gene: TRBD1; j_gene: TRBJ2-7; abundance: -
CDR3aa: CASSPAASGKYNEQFF; CDR3nt: TGTGCCAGCAGCCCCGCGGCTAGCGGAAAATACAATGAGCAGTTCTTC; v_gene: TRBV28; d_gene: TRBD2; j_gene: TRBJ2-1; abundance: -
CDR3aa: CASSPRLSEDTEAFF; CDR3nt: TGCGCCAGCAGCCCGCGTCTTAGTGAGGACACTGAAGCTTTCTTT; v_gene: TRBV5-1; d_gene: -; j_gene: TRBJ1-1; abundance: once
CDR3aa: CASSFKAESYNEQFF; CDR3nt: TGTGCCAGCAGTTTTAAAGCCGAAAGCTACAATGAGCAGTTCTTC; v_gene: TRBV27; d_gene: -; j_gene: TRBJ2-1; abundance: -
CDR3aa: CASSQFSLVLDRVNYGYTF; CDR3nt: TGCGCCAGCAGCCAATTCAGTCTCGTTTTAGACAGAGTGAACTATGGCTACACCTTC; v_gene: TRBV4-1; d_gene: -; j_gene: TRBJ1-2; abundance: -
CDR3aa: CASSPLPGQGAEAFF; CDR3nt: TGTGCCAGCTCACCACTTCCGGGACAGGGTGCCGAAGCTTTCTTT; v_gene: TRBV18; d_gene: TRBD1; j_gene: TRBJ1-1; abundance: few
CDR3aa: CASSAAGGNEKLFF; CDR3nt: TGTGCCAGCAGCGCGGCAGGGGGGAATGAAAAACTGTTTTTT; v_gene: TRBV7-2; d_gene: TRBD1; j_gene: TRBJ1-4; abundance: -
CDR3aa: CSASFAGNYGYTF; CDR3nt: TGCAGTGCTAGTTTTGCAGGGAACTATGGCTACACCTTC; v_gene: TRBV20-1; d_gene: -; j_gene: TRBJ1-2; abundance: -
CDR3aa: CASSHPRTGWSTEAFF; CDR3nt: TGTGCCAGCAGCCACCCCAGGACAGGGTGGAGCACTGAAGCTTTCTTT; v_gene: TRBV5-6; d_gene: TRBD1; j_gene: TRBJ1-1; abundance: few
CDR3aa: CATSDPGTFPGLAGGYNEQFF; CDR3nt: TGTGCCACCAGTGACCCGGGGACGTTCCCGGGACTAGCGGGAGGCTACAATGAGCAGTTCTTC; v_gene: TRBV24-1; d_gene: TRBD2; j_gene: TRBJ2-1; abundance: -
CDR3aa: CASSLASFSSYNEQFF; CDR3nt: TGCGCCAGCAGCTTGGCCTCTTTCTCCAGCTACAATGAGCAGTTCTTC; v_gene: TRBV5-1; d_gene: -; j_gene: TRBJ2-1; abundance: -
CDR3aa: CASSLGSGNEQFF; CDR3nt: TGTGCCAGCAGCTTGGGGTCGGGCAATGAGCAGTTCTTC; v_gene: TRBV5-6; d_gene: -; j_gene: TRBJ2-1; abundance: -
CDR3aa: CASSPPSGQETQYF; CDR3nt: TGTGCCAGCTCACCACCGTCAGGACAAGAGACCCAGTACTTC; v_gene: TRBV18; d_gene: -; j_gene: TRBJ2-5; abundance: once
CDR3aa: CASSYTSVPYEQYF; CDR3nt: TGTGCCAGCAGCTACACTAGCGTCCCCTACGAGCAGTACTTC; v_gene: TRBV5-6; d_gene: TRBD2; j_gene: TRBJ2-7; abundance: -
CDR3aa: CATRLAGGPETQYF; CDR3nt: TGCGCCACCCGACTAGCGGGAGGGCCGGAGACCCAGTACTTC; v_gene: TRBV10-2; d_gene: TRBD2; j_gene: TRBJ2-5; abundance: -
CDR3aa: CAISESRMQPLHF; CDR3nt: TGTGCCATCAGTGAGTCGAGAATGCAACCCCTCCACTTT; v_gene: TRBV10-3; d_gene: -; j_gene: TRBJ1-6; abundance: -
CDR3aa: CASSLGGAGPSTGELFF; CDR3nt: TGCGCCAGCAGCTTAGGGGGTGCGGGTCCTTCCACCGGGGAGCTGTTTTTT; v_gene: TRBV5-1; d_gene: -; j_gene: TRBJ2-2; abundance: -
CDR3aa: CASSPGTENTEAFF; CDR3nt: TGCGCCAGCAGCCCCGGGACAGAGAACACTGAAGCTTTCTTT; v_gene: TRBV5-1; d_gene: TRBD1; j_gene: TRBJ1-1; abundance: few
CDR3aa: CASSPRRTNAYEQYF; CDR3nt: TGTGCCAGCAGTCCTCGACGGACTAATGCCTACGAGCAGTACTTC; v_gene: TRBV28; d_gene: -; j_gene: TRBJ2-7; abundance: -
CDR3aa: CASSLDRGVNTEAFF; CDR3nt: TGTGCCAGCAGCTTAGATCGGGGGGTGAACACTGAAGCTTTCTTT; v_gene: TRBV11-2; d_gene: -; j_gene: TRBJ1-1; abundance: -
CDR3aa: CASGKTGMDYGYTF; CDR3nt: TGTGCTAGTGGTAAGACAGGGATGGACTATGGCTACACCTTC; v_gene: TRBV12-5; d_gene: TRBD1; j_gene: TRBJ1-2; abundance: -
CDR3aa: CASSLVDRAKAFF; CDR3nt: TGTGCCAGCAGTTTAGTCGACAGGGCGAAAGCTTTCTTT; v_gene: TRBV27; d_gene: TRBD1; j_gene: TRBJ1-1; abundance: -
CDR3aa: CASSSPPGQGPRRTGELFF; CDR3nt: TGTGCCAGCAGTAGTCCCCCGGGACAGGGACCCCGGCGGACCGGGGAGCTGTTTTTT; v_gene: TRBV7-2; d_gene: TRBD1; j_gene: TRBJ2-2; abundance: -
CDR3aa: CASSQGTVYQPQHF; CDR3nt: TGTGCCAGCAGCCAAGGGACAGTTTATCAGCCCCAGCATTTT; v_gene: TRBV13; d_gene: TRBD1; j_gene: TRBJ1-5; abundance: -
CDR3aa: CASSWQGSEKLFF; CDR3nt: TGTGCCAGTAGTTGGCAGGGTTCTGAAAAACTGTTTTTT; v_gene: TRBV19; d_gene: -; j_gene: TRBJ1-4; abundance: -
CDR3aa: CAWSTKETQYF; CDR3nt: TGTGCCTGGAGTACTAAAGAGACCCAGTACTTC; v_gene: TRBV30; d_gene: -; j_gene: TRBJ2-5; abundance: -
CDR3aa: CASSSLRVEGWSPLHF; CDR3nt: TGTGCCAGCAGTTCTTTGCGGGTAGAGGGCTGGTCACCCCTCCACTTT; v_gene: TRBV27; d_gene: -; j_gene: TRBJ1-6; abundance: -
CDR3aa: CASSGASYNSPLHF; CDR3nt: TGTGCCAGCAGCGGGGCATCCTATAATTCACCCCTCCACTTT; v_gene: TRBV3-1/TRBV3-2; d_gene: -; j_gene: TRBJ1-6; abundance: -
CDR3aa: CASSSADSALNTEAFF; CDR3nt: TGCGCCAGCAGCTCCGCGGACAGTGCTTTGAACACTGAAGCTTTCTTT; v_gene: TRBV5-1; d_gene: -; j_gene: TRBJ1-1; abundance: -
CDR3aa: CASTLTSGGGYEQYF; CDR3nt: TGTGCCAGCACCTTGACTAGCGGAGGGGGCTACGAGCAGTACTTC; v_gene: TRBV27; d_gene: TRBD2; j_gene: TRBJ2-7; abundance: few
CDR3aa: CASSLEGAGRNYEQYF; CDR3nt: TGTGCCAGCAGTTTAGAGGGGGCGGGAAGGAACTACGAGCAGTACTTC; v_gene: TRBV27; d_gene: -; j_gene: TRBJ2-7; abundance: -
CDR3aa: CATSRDTGGYNEQFF; CDR3nt: TGTGCCACCAGCAGAGATACAGGGGGCTACAATGAGCAGTTCTTC; v_gene: TRBV15; d_gene: TRBD1; j_gene: TRBJ2-1; abundance: -
CDR3aa: CASSQERLAGFYEQYF; CDR3nt: TGTGCCAGCAGCCAAGAACGGCTAGCGGGATTTTACGAGCAGTACTTC; v_gene: TRBV3-1/TRBV3-2; d_gene: TRBD2; j_gene: TRBJ2-7; abundance: -